This T cell receptor (beta chain) was identified in a study of control samples from healthy donors and cancer patients. The CDR3 loop spans 14 amino acids. The germline V gene encodes CDR1 SGHAT and CDR2 FQNNGV. V lost 1 base and J 1 base, leaving 7 bases between the germline ends. Profiled with immunoSEQ multiplex PCR; TCRdb holds only in-frame clones, not every one. Of under 150,000 clones in the sample, more than 85% were seen once. Sequencing was done on a sample of blood. This TCR was sampled from a woman in her 30s in good health. The J gene is TRBJ1-1, the V gene TRBV11-2; unclear D gene. The CDR3 DNA reads as TGTGCCAGCAGCTTAGCGCACCCGAACACTGAAGCTTTCTTT. It translates to CASSLAHPNTEAFF.